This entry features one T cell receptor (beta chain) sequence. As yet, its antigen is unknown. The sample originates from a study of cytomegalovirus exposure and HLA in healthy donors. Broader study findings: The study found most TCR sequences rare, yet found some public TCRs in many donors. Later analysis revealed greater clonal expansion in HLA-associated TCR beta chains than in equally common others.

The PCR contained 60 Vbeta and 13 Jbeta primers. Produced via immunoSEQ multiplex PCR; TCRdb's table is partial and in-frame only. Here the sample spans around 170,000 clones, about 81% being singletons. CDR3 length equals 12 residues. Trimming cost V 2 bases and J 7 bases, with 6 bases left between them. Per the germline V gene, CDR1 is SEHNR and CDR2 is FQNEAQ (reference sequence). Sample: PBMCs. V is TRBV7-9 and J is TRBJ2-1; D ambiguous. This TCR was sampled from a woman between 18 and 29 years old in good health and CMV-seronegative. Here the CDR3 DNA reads TGTGCCAGCAGCTTACCGACAAATGAGCAGTTCTTC. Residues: CASSLPTNEQFF.